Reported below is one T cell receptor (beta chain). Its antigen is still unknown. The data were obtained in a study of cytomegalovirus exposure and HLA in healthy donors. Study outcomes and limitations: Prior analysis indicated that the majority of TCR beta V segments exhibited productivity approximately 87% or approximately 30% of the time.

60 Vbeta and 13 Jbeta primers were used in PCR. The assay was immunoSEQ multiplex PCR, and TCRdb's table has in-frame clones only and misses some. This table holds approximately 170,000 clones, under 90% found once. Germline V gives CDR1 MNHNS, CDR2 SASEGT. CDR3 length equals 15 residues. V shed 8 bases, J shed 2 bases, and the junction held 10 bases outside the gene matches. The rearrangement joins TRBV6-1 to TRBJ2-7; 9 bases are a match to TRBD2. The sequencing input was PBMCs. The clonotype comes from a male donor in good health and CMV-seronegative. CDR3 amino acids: CASGRRTSVTYEQYF. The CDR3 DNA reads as TGTGCCAGCGGGAGAAGGACTAGCGTCACCTACGAGCAGTACTTC.